This T cell receptor (beta chain) was captured by sequencing in a study of T cell responses to AZD1222 COVID-19 vaccine. Clones were sequenced by immunoSEQ multiplex PCR, and TCRdb holds only the in-frame ones, with some missing. The table has approximately 70,000 clones, over 70% seen once. General observations from the study: Females outnumbered males among donors, who were mostly white British; clonal diversity was possibly underestimated. Two doses of AZD1222 preceded a rise in Spike-specific TCR breadth and depth.

Concerning this clone: What it binds is unknown.

The CDR3 extends over 12 amino acids. The germline V and J ends were trimmed by 6 bases and 5 bases, with 10 bases remaining between them. Germline V gene data show CDR1 as MNHEY and CDR2 as SVGAGI. The chain has TRBV6-5 and TRBJ2-5; D uncertain. This sample comprised peripheral blood, obtained 28 days after the second AZD1222 dose. This clonotype was obtained from an adult who received the AZD1222 COVID-19 vaccine. The CDR3 reads CASSVGMETQYF. The CDR3 nucleotides are TGTGCCAGCAGCGTAGGGATGGAGACCCAGTACTTC.